This T cell receptor beta chain is from a study of cytomegalovirus exposure and HLA in healthy donors. The CDR3 covers 13 residues. CDR1 is SGHAT, CDR2 FQNNGV, per germline. Deletions cut 0 bases from V and 5 bases from J, with 7 bases between. Findings of the study overall: TCR beta chains associated with HLA were, in a later analysis, more clonally expanded than equally common others. In an earlier analysis, most TCR beta V segments were productive about 87% or about 30% of the time.

This clone has just one count. Antigen specificity is unknown. 13 Jbeta primers and 60 Vbeta primers were used for the PCR. TCRdb keeps only in-frame clones here, not all; method: immunoSEQ multiplex PCR. The sample includes under 200,000 clones, 80% to 85% of them seen just once. This rearrangement joins TRBV11-2 to TRBJ2-5; D call uncertain. The sequence was obtained from a woman aged 18-35 years in good health and CMV-seronegative. The sequencing sample was made of PBMCs. The CDR3 here is CASSLDPGETQYF. As DNA, the CDR3 is TGTGCCAGCAGCTTAGACCCGGGTGAGACCCAGTACTTC.